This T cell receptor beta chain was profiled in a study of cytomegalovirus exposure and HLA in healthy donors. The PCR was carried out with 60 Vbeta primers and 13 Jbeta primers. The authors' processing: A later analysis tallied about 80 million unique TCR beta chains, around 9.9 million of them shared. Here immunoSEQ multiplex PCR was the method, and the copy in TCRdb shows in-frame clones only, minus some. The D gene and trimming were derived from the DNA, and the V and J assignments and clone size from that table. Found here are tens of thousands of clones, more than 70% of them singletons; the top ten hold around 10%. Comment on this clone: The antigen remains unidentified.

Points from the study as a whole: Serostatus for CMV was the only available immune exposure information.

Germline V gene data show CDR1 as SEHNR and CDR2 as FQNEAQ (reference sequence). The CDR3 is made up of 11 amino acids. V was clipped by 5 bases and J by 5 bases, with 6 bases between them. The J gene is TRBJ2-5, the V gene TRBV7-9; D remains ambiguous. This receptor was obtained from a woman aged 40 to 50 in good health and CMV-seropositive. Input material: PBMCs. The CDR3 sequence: CASSPSETQYF. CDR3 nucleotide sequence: TGTGCCAGCAGCCCCTCGGAGACCCAGTACTTC.